This T cell receptor beta chain originates from a study of cytomegalovirus exposure and HLA in healthy donors. Whole-study results and caveats: Some public TCRs appeared in many individuals, while most sequences were rare.

With regard to this clone: The antigen remains unidentified.

Produced via immunoSEQ multiplex PCR; TCRdb's table is partial and in-frame only. The sample shows 250,000 to 350,000 clones, nearly 90% of them seen only once. This CDR3 is built from 17 residues. The trim removed 0 bases at V and 7 bases at J, leaving 9 bases unmatched. Germline assignment: CDR1 MGHRA and CDR2 YSYEKL. The sample was PBMCs. V is TRBV4-1 and J is TRBJ1-6; 7 bases are a match to TRBD1. The sequence came from a man aged 30 to 39 in good health and CMV-seronegative. CDR3 residues: CASSQDALGQPNSPLHF. The CDR3, as DNA: TGCGCCAGCAGCCAAGACGCCCTGGGACAGCCGAATTCACCCCTCCACTTT.